A single sample gave rise to the 27 T cell receptor beta chains below, sequenced in a study of a mutant IDH1 vaccine in newly diagnosed glioma. Specified time point: baseline, week 1 (first vaccination visit). Described treatment: pre-vaccination baseline after standard-of-care therapy. TCRdb's table, derived via immunoSEQ multiplex PCR, lists solely in-frame clones and lacks some. Of about 92,000 clones in the sample, around three quarters were seen once. Sequences were derived from PBMCs, sampled from a glioma patient treated with radiotherapy, temozolomide or both. These receptor sequences come from a middle-aged man with glioma.

The table lists this clone with a count of one. The CDR3 nucleotides read TGTGCCAGTAGTGCCTTACAGGGTGGGGCCTACGAGCAGTACTTC. This encodes CASSALQGGAYEQYF. The V call is TRBV19, the J call TRBJ2-7, with D perhaps TRBD1 (6 bases). The CDR3 loop spans 15 amino acids. V lost 5 bases, J lost 2 bases, and 16 bases lay in between. The germline CDR1 and CDR2 sequences are LNHDA and SQIVND (reference sequence).

This rearrangement joins TRBV5-6 to TRBJ2-3; D unclear. The CDR3 is 13 amino acids. From germline, CDR1 is SGHDT and CDR2 YYEEEE. Trimming pared 1 base from V and 3 bases from J, leaving 6 bases between. The CDR3 DNA reads as TGTGCCAGCAGCTTGAGCAGTACAGATACGCAGTATTTT. Its protein is CASSLSSTDTQYF.

This rearrangement joins TRBV4-1 to TRBJ1-1; no reliable D call. CDR3 length: 15 residues. V lost 0 bases, J lost 4 bases, and 12 bases lay in between. CDR1 MGHRA and CDR2 YSYEKL come from the germline V gene. CDR3 bases: TGCGCCAGCAGCCAAGAAAAGGCATTAACCACTGAAGCTTTCTTT. It is translated as CASSQEKALTTEAFF.

V is TRBV28 and J is TRBJ2-7, with 13 bases lining up with TRBD2. There are 16 residues in the CDR3. After removal of 4 bases from V and 4 bases from J, the junction contained 7 bases not matched to a gene. Germline CDR1 and CDR2: MDHEN and SYDVKM. The DNA of the CDR3 is TGTGCCAGCAGTTCCGGGACTAGCGGGATCTCGTACGAGCAGTACTTC. Protein sequence: CASSSGTSGISYEQYF.

This clone was observed a handful of times. This chain uses TRBV28 with TRBJ2-7; TRBD2 might be the D (6 bases). CDR1 MDHEN and CDR2 SYDVKM come from the germline V gene. The CDR3 has 12 amino acids. V was pared by 8 bases and J by 3 bases, with 11 bases between. For the CDR3, the DNA is TGTGCCAGCGAGGGACTCAACTACGAGCAGTACTTC. Amino acids: CASEGLNYEQYF.

The V gene is TRBV19, the J gene TRBJ2-3, with 8 bases aligning to TRBD2. The germline V gene encodes CDR1 LNHDA and CDR2 SQIVND (reference sequence). Unmatched junction bases numbered 5, after V lost 5 bases and J lost 4 bases. The CDR3 has 14 residues. As DNA, the CDR3 is TGTGCCAGTAGTTCAGGACTAGCTCCAGATACGCAGTATTTT. Translating gives CASSSGLAPDTQYF.

The V call is TRBV28, the J call TRBJ2-7; possibly TRBD1 for D (5 bases). Per the germline V gene, CDR1 is MDHEN and CDR2 is SYDVKM. CDR3 size: 14 residues. V lost 5 bases and J 3 bases, leaving 14 bases between the germline ends. The CDR3 reads CASSHQGGGYEQYF. CDR3 nucleotides: TGTGCCAGCAGTCATCAGGGCGGCGGCTACGAGCAGTACTTC.

The V call is TRBV10-3, the J call TRBJ1-1; no clear D gene. This CDR3 comprises 13 residues. Germline assignment: CDR1 ENHRY and CDR2 SYGVKD. V lost 7 bases and J 5 bases, leaving 14 bases between the germline ends. The CDR3 nucleotides read TGTGCCATCAAGGGCGGAGGAAAAACTGAAGCTTTCTTT. This translates into CAIKGGGKTEAFF.

For the CDR3, the DNA is TGTGCCAGCGGTGAAGGGGGGAGCAATCAGCCCCAGCATTTT. This codes for CASGEGGSNQPQHF. The chain has TRBV6-5 and TRBJ1-5; D is perhaps TRBD1 (6 bases). The CDR3 loop spans 14 amino acids. Trimming took off 8 bases at V and 1 base at J, with 12 bases between the two ends. The germline CDR1 and CDR2 sequences are MNHEY and SVGAGI.

The chain is built from TRBV11-2 and TRBJ2-7; 7 bases map to TRBD1. From germline, CDR1 is SGHAT and CDR2 FQNNGV. The CDR3 is made up of 17 amino acids. V lost 1 base and J lost 3; bases outside the gene matches: 12. Written as DNA, the CDR3 is TGTGCCAGCAGCTTAGCCATTGGACAGGCCGGCTTCTACGAGCAGTACTTC. It is translated as CASSLAIGQAGFYEQYF.

The chain has TRBV12-5 and TRBJ2-7; 9 nucleotides line up with TRBD2. This CDR3 spans 16 amino acids. Germline V gene data show CDR1 as LGHNT and CDR2 as FRNRAP. The V gene end was trimmed by 10 bases and the J gene end by 6 bases; junction bases not matched to a gene: 19. CDR3 nucleotides: TGTGCTACCCACCCTGGAGCGGGGGGCCCTCCTTTCGAGCAGTACTTC. Protein sequence: CATHPGAGGPPFEQYF.

The rearrangement uses TRBV29-1 and TRBJ2-5; D might be TRBD1 (5 bases). Looked up from germline, CDR1 is SQVTM and CDR2 is ANQGSEA. The CDR3 is 13 residues long. The ends were cut back, 6 bases at V and 0 bases at J, with 11 bases in the middle. The CDR3 DNA is TGCAGCGTCCCCGACAGTTACCAAGAGACCCAGTACTTC. It translates to CSVPDSYQETQYF.

CDR3 coding DNA: TGTGCCAGCAGCGTAAAAAGCGGGAGCCACGAGCAGTACTTC. It is translated as CASSVKSGSHEQYF. This chain connects TRBV9 to TRBJ2-7; TRBD2 agrees at 8 bases. With 1 base clipped from V and 5 bases from J, the junction kept 5 bases outside the gene matches. The CDR3 is 14 amino acids. Germline-derived CDR1 and CDR2 are SGDLS and YYNGEE.

To note about this clone: Compared with germline, one end of the junction differs, possibly owing to a read error. V usage is TRBV7-7 and J usage is TRBJ2-1, with TRBD2 as a possible D gene (5 bases). Germline loops: CDR1 SSHAT, CDR2 FNYEAQ (reference sequence). CDR3 length: 14 residues. CDR3 amino acids: CASSLGSFPNEQFF. CDR3 nucleotides: TGTGCTAGCAGCTTAGGGAGCTTTCCCAATGAGCAGTTCTTC.

The chain recombines TRBV5-1 with TRBJ2-5; tentative D call: TRBD1 (5 bases). V was pared by 0 bases and J by 6 bases, with 12 bases between. Germline loops: CDR1 SGHRS, CDR2 YFSETQ. The CDR3 has 14 residues. CDR3 region: CASSLVQGRKTQYF. CDR3 DNA sequence: TGCGCCAGCAGCTTGGTGCAGGGTAGGAAGACCCAGTACTTC.

The rearrangement joins TRBV30 to TRBJ2-5; 7 nucleotides match TRBD2. The CDR3 has 15 amino acids. The trim removed 0 bases at V and 2 bases at J, leaving 6 bases unmatched. Per the germline V gene, CDR1 is GTSNPN and CDR2 is SVGIG (reference sequence). The CDR3 here is CAWSVLWGGQETQYF. The DNA of the CDR3 is TGTGCCTGGAGTGTACTATGGGGGGGACAAGAGACCCAGTACTTC. The full variable domain, rest sourced from reference TRBV30 and TRBJ2-5, is SQTIHQWPATLVQPVGSPLSLECTVEGTSNPNLYWYRQAAGRGLQLLFYSVGIGQISSEVPQNLSASRPQDRQFILSSKKLLLSDSGFYLCAWSVLWGGQETQYFGPGTRLLVL.

V is TRBV7-2 and J is TRBJ1-3; unclear D gene. V was cut by 5 bases and J by 0 bases, with 17 bases left in between. Germline CDR1 SGHTA, CDR2 FQGNSA. The CDR3 sequence is 17 residues long. The CDR3 is CASSPKAGGHSGNTIYF. CDR3 nucleotides: TGTGCCAGCAGCCCGAAAGCGGGAGGGCACTCTGGAAACACCATATATTTT.

Notes on this clone: At one end, the junction sequence differs from germline, possibly due to a read error. As DNA, the CDR3 is TGTGCCAGCAGTAGACGGCCAGAAATCACAGATACGCAGTATTTT. Residues: CASSRRPEITDTQYF. The V and J genes are TRBV19 and TRBJ2-3; D call uncertain. The CDR3 length is 15 residues. Germline V gene lookup returns CDR1 LNHDA and CDR2 SQIVND (reference sequence). The full variable domain, completed using reference TRBV19 and TRBJ2-3, is DGGITQSPKYLFRKEGQNVTLSCEQNLNHDAMYWYRQDPGQGLRLIYYSQIVNDFQKGDIAEGYSVSREKKESFPLTVTSAQKNPTAFYLCASSRRPEITDTQYFGPGTRLTVL.

The V call is TRBV29-1, the J call TRBJ1-1, with D hard to call. This CDR3 is 14 amino acids long. Trimming left V 1 base short and J 5 bases short, with 14 bases between. CDR1 is SQVTM, CDR2 ANQGSEA, per germline. CDR3 sequence (DNA): TGCAGCGTTGAAGGGGCGGGGAGAGGTACTGAAGCTTTCTTT. This gives the protein CSVEGAGRGTEAFF.

V gene TRBV7-8 combines with J gene TRBJ1-1; no definite D call. This CDR3 comprises 12 residues. The germline CDR1 and CDR2 sequences are SGHVS and FQNEAQ. V lost 8 bases and J lost 3, with 10 bases in between. The CDR3 DNA follows: TGTGCCAGCGTACGGAAGGACACTGAAGCTTTCTTT. It codes for CASVRKDTEAFF.

V and J are TRBV7-9 and TRBJ2-1, with 12 bases aligning to TRBD2. CDR1 is SEHNR, CDR2 FQNEAQ, per germline (reference sequence). The CDR3 contains 17 residues. The trim removed 1 base at V and 4 bases at J, leaving 5 bases unmatched. Here the CDR3 DNA reads TGTGCCAGCAGCTTAGGACTAGCGGGGGACCTTTACAATGAGCAGTTCTTC. Encoded protein: CASSLGLAGDLYNEQFF. Complete variable domain (other parts from reference TRBV7-9 and TRBJ2-1): DTGVSQNPRHKITKRGQNVTFRCDPISEHNRLYWYRQTLGQGPEFLTYFQNEAQLEKSRLLSDRFSAERPKGSFSTLEIQRTEQGDSAMYLCASSLGLAGDLYNEQFFGPGTRLTVL.

This chain uses TRBV18 with TRBJ1-1; possible D gene TRBD1, 5 bases. The germline V and J ends were trimmed by 5 bases and 6 bases, with 13 bases remaining between them. CDR3 length: 13 amino acids. Germline loops: CDR1 KGHSH, CDR2 LQKENI. As DNA, the CDR3 is TGTGCCAGCTCAGCGGGACGATTTTCTGAAGCTTTCTTT. It is translated as CASSAGRFSEAFF.

The rearrangement links TRBV30 to TRBJ2-7, with TRBD2 as a possible D gene (5 bases). Germline-derived CDR1 and CDR2 are GTSNPN and SVGIG (reference sequence). The CDR3 spans 13 residues. Trimming removed 4 bases from V and 2 bases from J, with 12 bases in between. The CDR3 loop is CAWKEASPYEQYF. The CDR3 coding sequence is TGTGCCTGGAAGGAGGCCTCCCCCTACGAGCAGTACTTC. Based on the CDR3 plus reference TRBV30 and TRBJ2-7, the full variable domain is SQTIHQWPATLVQPVGSPLSLECTVEGTSNPNLYWYRQAAGRGLQLLFYSVGIGQISSEVPQNLSASRPQDRQFILSSKKLLLSDSGFYLCAWKEASPYEQYFGPGTRLTVT.

V is TRBV7-2 and J is TRBJ2-1; 7 positions match TRBD1. With V trimmed by 1 base and J by 8 bases, 8 bases remained unmatched. Germline loops: CDR1 SGHTA, CDR2 FQGNSA. The CDR3 sequence is 15 residues long. CDR3 residues: CASSLVGGPHDEQFF. Written as DNA, the CDR3 is TGTGCCAGCAGCTTAGTAGGGGGCCCCCACGATGAGCAGTTCTTC.

The chain is built from TRBV5-4 and TRBJ1-6; 9 bases are a match to TRBD1. The germline CDR1 and CDR2 sequences are SGHNT and YYREEE (reference sequence). V lost 4 bases, J lost 9 bases, and 5 bases stayed unmatched. This CDR3 is built from 14 residues. CDR3 residues: CASSPDRGSSPLHF. The CDR3 region has the DNA TGTGCCAGCAGCCCTGACAGGGGGAGTTCACCCCTCCACTTT.

By share of the sample, this clone is medium-sized. This rearrangement joins TRBV5-1 to TRBJ2-1, with a tentative D call TRBD2 (6 bases). The CDR3 is made up of 16 amino acids. Trimming pared 1 base from V and 1 base from J, leaving 12 bases between. Germline values: CDR1 SGHRS, CDR2 YFSETQ. The CDR3 loop reads CASSLYGGESYNEQFF. The CDR3 bases are TGCGCCAGCAGCTTGTACGGGGGTGAGTCCTACAATGAGCAGTTCTTC.

The chain combines TRBV9 with TRBJ1-2, with D uncertain. Germline V lookup: CDR1 SGDLS, CDR2 YYNGEE. The CDR3 is made up of 13 amino acids. V shed 4 bases and J shed 2 bases, with 9 bases lying between them. The CDR3 region is CASSTDENYGYTF. CDR3 nucleotides: TGTGCCAGCAGCACCGACGAGAACTATGGCTACACCTTC.